The 25 T cell receptor beta chains listed next were all sequenced from one sample in a study of shared clonotypes between healthy human individuals. Sequencing used immunoSEQ multiplex PCR; TCRdb keeps in-frame clones, though not all of them. The sample records approximately 720,000 clones, about two thirds being singletons. Sequenced sample: memory CD4+ T cells sorted from blood. The subset: CD45RA-negative fraction. These TCRs come from a woman in her twenties or thirties in good health.

About this clone itself: Additional DNA sequences in this sample encode the identical CDR3. The chain has TRBV5-1 and TRBJ2-7, with D possibly TRBD1 on 6 matching bases. Germline V gene sequence: CDR1 SGHRS, CDR2 YFSETQ. The V gene lost 2 bases and the J gene lost 4 bases, with 13 bases spanning the gap. The CDR3 runs 14 residues. CDR3 in DNA: TGCGCCAGCAGCTTAGGGGGACGATCATACGAGCAGTACTTC. Its protein product is CASSLGGRSYEQYF.

This rearrangement joins TRBV6-1 to TRBJ2-1; D not resolved. Germline CDR1 reads MNHNS; CDR2 reads SASEGT. The germline V and J ends were trimmed by 7 bases and 0 bases, with 13 bases remaining between them. The CDR3 contains 15 residues. Here the CDR3 reads CASNLDGNSYNEQFF. The DNA for the CDR3 is TGTGCCAGCAATTTGGACGGTAACTCCTACAATGAGCAGTTCTTC.

This clone has a handful of counts. The chain employs TRBV30 and TRBJ2-5; 7 positions match TRBD1. This CDR3 contains 15 residues. V lost 0 bases and J lost 5; bases outside the gene matches: 9. Germline V lookup: CDR1 GTSNPN, CDR2 SVGIG (reference sequence). CDR3 region: CAWSVRGLQKETQYF. The CDR3 DNA reads TGTGCCTGGAGTGTGAGGGGGCTCCAAAAGGAGACCCAGTACTTC. The entire variable domain, with the rest obtained from reference TRBV30 and TRBJ2-5, is as follows: SQTIHQWPATLVQPVGSPLSLECTVEGTSNPNLYWYRQAAGRGLQLLFYSVGIGQISSEVPQNLSASRPQDRQFILSSKKLLLSDSGFYLCAWSVRGLQKETQYFGPGTRLLVL.

This clone was seen only a few times. J is TRBJ1-3 and V is TRBV7-6; D possibly corresponds to TRBD1 (5 bases). The CDR3 spans 15 residues. V shed 0 bases and J shed 4 bases, with 10 bases lying between them. The germline gives CDR1 SGHVS, CDR2 FNYEAQ. The CDR3 DNA sequence: TGTGCCAGCAGCTTAGCCGGGGCGGGCGGAAACACCATATATTTT. It yields the protein CASSLAGAGGNTIYF.

This clone was counted only a few times. The chain links TRBV6-1 to TRBJ2-5; D assignment may be TRBD1 or TRBD2 (5 bases each). Between the trimmed V and J ends, which lost 4 bases and 3 bases, there was a span of 12 bases. The germline V gene encodes CDR1 MNHNS and CDR2 SASEGT. The CDR3 consists of 14 residues. CDR3 sequence reads: CASSGRDHKETQYF. CDR3 DNA: TGTGCCAGCAGTGGCCGGGACCATAAAGAGACCCAGTACTTC.

The rearrangement joins TRBV6-1 to TRBJ2-5; D is possibly TRBD1 or TRBD2 (5 bases each). The J call is in doubt because the DNA end fits TRBJ2-7 better. The CDR3 consists of 15 residues. The germline V gene has CDR1 MNHNS and CDR2 SASEGT. CDR3 in amino acids: CASSSRDGSSYEQYF. In nucleotides, the CDR3 is TGTGCCAGCAGTTCGAGGGACGGCAGCTCCTACGAGCAGTACTTC.

This chain uses TRBV5-1 with TRBJ2-3; D may be TRBD1 or TRBD2 (5 bases each). V lost 4 bases and J lost 6, with 15 bases in between. The germline V gene has CDR1 SGHRS and CDR2 YFSETQ. This CDR3 region has 14 residues. The CDR3 DNA follows: TGCGCCAGCAGCCCATCCTCGGGGCGGGATACGCAGTATTTT. It yields the protein CASSPSSGRDTQYF.

The chain recombines TRBV19 with TRBJ2-1; the D is unclear. The CDR3 loop spans 14 amino acids. Trimming removed 6 bases at V and 5 bases at J, with 14 bases between. CDR1 is LNHDA, CDR2 SQIVND, per germline (reference sequence). Here the CDR3 DNA reads TGTGCCAGTAGCTCGGTACTCTTAGACAATGAGCAGTTCTTC. Translating it yields CASSSVLLDNEQFF.

The V and J genes are TRBV10-3 and TRBJ2-7, with D perhaps TRBD1 or TRBD2 (6 bases each). V was pared by 3 bases and J by 3 bases, with 12 bases between. Germline lookup yields CDR1 ENHRY and CDR2 SYGVKD. The CDR3 runs to 14 residues. In DNA form, the CDR3 reads TGTGCCATCAGTGACGGGGGCATCCTCTACGAGCAGTACTTC. Its translation is CAISDGGILYEQYF.

The chain recombines TRBV5-1 with TRBJ2-5; D is unresolved. The CDR3 is 16 residues long. The ends were cut back, 4 bases at V and 1 base at J, with 17 bases in the middle. CDR1 and CDR2 from the germline V gene are SGHRS and YFSETQ. In DNA form, the CDR3 reads TGCGCCAGCAGCCCTAAAGGGTTGGACGGCCAAGAGACCCAGTACTTC. It yields the protein CASSPKGLDGQETQYF.

The J gene is TRBJ1-1, the V gene TRBV10-2; TRBD1 aligns across 8 bases. The V gene end was trimmed by 2 bases and the J gene end by 8 bases; junction bases not matched to a gene: 1. Germline V gene data show CDR1 as WSHSY and CDR2 as SAAADI. The CDR3 extends over 12 amino acids. The CDR3 region has the DNA TGCGCCAGCAGTGAGGGGGACAGGGAAGCTTTCTTT. Protein product: CASSEGDREAFF.

The chain carries TRBV21-1 and TRBJ2-2. TRBV21-1 is a documented pseudogene. This CDR3 has 15 residues. CDR3 DNA sequence: TGTGCCAGCAGCAAACCAGGAGTGGACACCGGGGAGCTGTTTTTT. Translated, it gives CASSKPGVDTGELFF.

Details on this clone: At the DNA level, this CDR3 is encoded by other sequences in the same sample as well. The V gene is TRBV5-4, the J gene TRBJ2-2; no clear D gene. Trimming pared 0 bases from V and 3 bases from J, leaving 6 bases between. The length of the CDR3 is 14 residues. CDR1 SGHNT and CDR2 YYREEE come from the germline V gene (reference sequence). CDR3 in DNA: TGTGCCAGCAGCTTGGCGTTAGACACCGGGGAGCTGTTTTTT. Translation gives CASSLALDTGELFF.

The chain links TRBV7-9 to TRBJ2-2; D is unresolved. The CDR3 covers 15 residues. V was trimmed by 5 bases and J by 6 bases, leaving 16 bases between them. Germline CDR1 and CDR2: SEHNR and FQNEAQ (reference sequence). CDR3 sequence: CASSPRSLVSGELFF. The CDR3 DNA reads TGTGCCAGCAGCCCCCGAAGCCTGGTGTCCGGGGAGCTGTTTTTT. Filled out from reference TRBV7-9 and TRBJ2-2, the complete variable domain reads DTGVSQNPRHKITKRGQNVTFRCDPISEHNRLYWYRQTLGQGPEFLTYFQNEAQLEKSRLLSDRFSAERPKGSFSTLEIQRTEQGDSAMYLCASSPRSLVSGELFFGEGSRLTVL.

This clone has a handful of counts. V and J are TRBV15 and TRBJ2-1, with a possible D match to TRBD2 (6 bases). The CDR3 runs to 13 residues. Germline assignment: CDR1 LNHNV and CDR2 YYDKDF (reference sequence). The V gene lost 5 bases and the J gene lost 6 bases, with 11 bases spanning the gap. CDR3: CATSRDLPNEQFF. The DNA for the CDR3 is TGTGCCACCAGCCGGGACTTGCCCAATGAGCAGTTCTTC.

This chain uses TRBV6-5 with TRBJ1-1, with 8 nucleotides matching TRBD1. Trimming at V came to 7 bases and at J to 1 base, leaving 8 bases not matched to a gene. There are 15 residues in the CDR3. Germline CDR1 reads MNHEY; CDR2 reads SVGAGI. CDR3 bases: TGTGCCAGCAAACCATTGACAGGGGCGAACACTGAAGCTTTCTTT. Residues: CASKPLTGANTEAFF.

The chain employs TRBV5-1 and TRBJ2-2; 8 positions match TRBD1. Germline V gene lookup returns CDR1 SGHRS and CDR2 YFSETQ. This CDR3 has 17 amino acids. With V trimmed by 0 bases and J by 3 bases, 7 bases remained unmatched. CDR3 bases: TGCGCCAGCAGCTTGGACCCGACAGGGGAGGACACCGGGGAGCTGTTTTTT. Its translation: CASSLDPTGEDTGELFF.

This rearrangement joins TRBV18 to TRBJ1-2; D possibly corresponds to TRBD1 (5 bases). V was pared by 2 bases and J by 4 bases, with 14 bases between. Germline V lookup: CDR1 KGHSH, CDR2 LQKENI. The CDR3 runs 15 residues. CDR3 sequence (DNA): TGTGCCAGCTCACCAGCAGACAGTCCTAGCTATGGCTACACCTTC. This sequence encodes CASSPADSPSYGYTF.

V is TRBV5-7 and J is TRBJ1-1; no definite D call. TRBV5-7 qualifies as an ORF whose function is uncertain. Trimming left V 4 bases short and J 3 bases short, with 10 bases between. The CDR3 runs to 13 residues. The CDR3 loop is CASSRTFHTEAFF. In nucleotides, the CDR3 is TGTGCCAGCAGCCGGACCTTCCACACTGAAGCTTTCTTT.

The rearrangement joins TRBV28 to TRBJ2-5; TRBD1 is a possible D gene (6 bases). V was clipped by 6 bases and J by 5 bases, with 16 bases between them. Germline V lookup: CDR1 MDHEN, CDR2 SYDVKM. The CDR3 extends over 14 amino acids. Here the CDR3 DNA reads TGTGCCAGCAGAACACCCGACAGGTCGGAGACCCAGTACTTC. Its translation: CASRTPDRSETQYF. Full variable domain (outside the CDR3, taken from reference TRBV28 and TRBJ2-5): DVKVTQSSRYLVKRTGEKVFLECVQDMDHENMFWYRQDPGLGLRLIYFSYDVKMKEKGDIPEGYSVSREKKERFSLILESASTNQTSMYLCASRTPDRSETQYFGPGTRLLVL.

The table lists this clone with a count of one. This chain joins TRBV25-1 and TRBJ2-7, with TRBD1 identical over 9 bases. Germline V gene lookup returns CDR1 MGHDK and CDR2 SYGVNS. V lost 8 bases and J lost 0; bases outside the gene matches: 8. This CDR3 has 15 amino acids. CDR3 nucleotide sequence: TGTGCCAGCGGAACCCGGGACAGGGACTCCTACGAGCAGTACTTC. This encodes CASGTRDRDSYEQYF.

The gene calls are TRBV4-1 and TRBJ2-5; 8 nucleotides match TRBD2. The CDR3 extends over 14 amino acids. The germline V gene encodes CDR1 MGHRA and CDR2 YSYEKL. V trimming: 3 bases; J trimming: 5 bases; junction bases outside the gene matches: 5. The CDR3 loop is CASSQGAGEETQYF. CDR3 bases: TGCGCCAGCAGCCAGGGAGCGGGAGAGGAGACCCAGTACTTC.

V usage is TRBV19 and J usage is TRBJ2-7, with D unclear. The CDR3 is 14 amino acids. Trimming stripped 5 bases from V and 0 bases from J, with 11 bases between. Germline V gene data show CDR1 as LNHDA and CDR2 as SQIVND (reference sequence). The DNA for the CDR3 is TGTGCCAGTAGTCCGACTGTGACCTCCTACGAGCAGTACTTC. This encodes CASSPTVTSYEQYF.

The V call is TRBV28, the J call TRBJ1-2; a weak D match, TRBD1 (6 bases). The CDR3 has 14 residues. V was cut by 6 bases and J by 4 bases, with 15 bases left in between. Germline values: CDR1 MDHEN, CDR2 SYDVKM. The CDR3 DNA reads as TGTGCCAGCAGCCTCGGACAGTCTCGCTATGGCTACACCTTC. It codes for CASSLGQSRYGYTF.

The chain employs TRBV5-1 and TRBJ1-5; TRBD1 is a possible D gene (5 bases). V was shortened by 0 bases and J by 1 base, with 11 bases between the two germline ends. Germline loops: CDR1 SGHRS, CDR2 YFSETQ. CDR3 length: 16 residues. The CDR3 loop reads CASSLATGDSNQPQHF. CDR3 nucleotides: TGCGCCAGCAGCTTGGCGACCGGGGACAGCAATCAGCCCCAGCATTTT.